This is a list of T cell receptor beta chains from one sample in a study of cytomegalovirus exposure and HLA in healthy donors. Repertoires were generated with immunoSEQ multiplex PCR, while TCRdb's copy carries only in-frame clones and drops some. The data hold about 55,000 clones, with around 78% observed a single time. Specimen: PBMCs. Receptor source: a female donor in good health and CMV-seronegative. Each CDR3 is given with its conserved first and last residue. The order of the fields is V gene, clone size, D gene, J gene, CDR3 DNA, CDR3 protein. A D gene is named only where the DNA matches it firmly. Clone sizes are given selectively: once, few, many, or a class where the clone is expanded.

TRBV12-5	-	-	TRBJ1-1	TGTGCTAGTGGTTTGGTATCAGGGTTCTGGATAACTGAAGCTTTCTTT	CASGLVSGFWITEAFF
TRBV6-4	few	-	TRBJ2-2	TGTGCCAGCAGTCCGACAGACACCGGGGAGCTGTTTTTT	CASSPTDTGELFF
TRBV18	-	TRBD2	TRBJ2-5	TGTGCCAGCTCACCACCGTGGTCTAGCGGCCAAGAGACCCAGTACTTC	CASSPPWSSGQETQYF
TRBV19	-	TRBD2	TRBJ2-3	TGTGCCAGTACTCGACTAGCGGGGGGAACAGATACGCAGTATTTT	CASTRLAGGTDTQYF
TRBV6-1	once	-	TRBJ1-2	TGTGCCAGCAGTGTAGATAGCGGGAACTATGGCTACACCTTC	CASSVDSGNYGYTF
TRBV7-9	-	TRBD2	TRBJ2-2	TGTGCCAGCAGGCAACCCGGACTAGCCGACACCGGGGAGCTGTTTTTT	CASRQPGLADTGELFF
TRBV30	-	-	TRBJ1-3	TGTGCCTGGAGTGCGGCAGGTGTTGGAAACACCATATATTTT	CAWSAAGVGNTIYF
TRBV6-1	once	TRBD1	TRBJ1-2	TGTGCCAGCAGTGGACAGGGTCCCGACTATGGCTACACCTTC	CASSGQGPDYGYTF
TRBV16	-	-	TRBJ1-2	TGTGCCAGCAGCCAACGGGGATCCTATGGCTACACCTTC	CASSQRGSYGYTF
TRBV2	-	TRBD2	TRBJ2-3	TGTGCCACCCTGGATCTAGCGGGGGGGCATCATACAGATACGCAGTATTTT	CATLDLAGGHHTDTQYF
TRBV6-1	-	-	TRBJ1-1	TGTGCCAGCAGTGATAGCTCGCGACGTACTGAAGCTTTCTTT	CASSDSSRRTEAFF
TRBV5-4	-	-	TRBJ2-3	TGTGCCAGCAGCCTGGGACTGGACACAGATACGCAGTATTTT	CASSLGLDTDTQYF
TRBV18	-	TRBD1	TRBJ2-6	TGTGCCAGCTCACCCGGACAGGGGCCCTCTGGGGCCAACGTCCTGACTTTC	CASSPGQGPSGANVLTF
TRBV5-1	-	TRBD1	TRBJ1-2	TGCGCCAGCAGCCAAGGGACAGGCCAGAACTATGGCTACACCTTC	CASSQGTGQNYGYTF
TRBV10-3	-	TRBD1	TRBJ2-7	TGTGCCATCAGTGAATCGGGACAGGGGGCTTACGAGCAGTACTTC	CAISESGQGAYEQYF
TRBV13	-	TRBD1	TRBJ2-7	TGTGCCAGCAGCTTGGGAGACAGGGGCTACGAGCAGTACTTC	CASSLGDRGYEQYF
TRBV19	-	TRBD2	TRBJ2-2	TGTGCCAGTAGTATTATCTTTTGGGGAGCGGGGGCCAACACCGGGGAGCTGTTTTTT	CASSIIFWGAGANTGELFF
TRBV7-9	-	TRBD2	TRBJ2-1	TGTGCCAGCAGTTACCGCCTGACTAGCGGGGCCGCACGGGAGCAGTTCTTC	CASSYRLTSGAAREQFF
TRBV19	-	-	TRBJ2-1	TGTGCCAGTAGTCCTTACACCGGGACCTACAATGAGCAGTTCTTC	CASSPYTGTYNEQFF
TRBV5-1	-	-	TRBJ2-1	TGCGCCAGCAGCTTGGACCCCCGGGAAGGGCAGTTCTTC	CASSLDPREGQFF
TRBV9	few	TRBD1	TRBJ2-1	TGTGCCAGCACCTCCGGGACAGGGACCTACAATGAGCAGTTCTTC	CASTSGTGTYNEQFF
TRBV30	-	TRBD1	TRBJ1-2	TGTGCCTGGAGTATAACAGGGGCTTACTATGGCTACACCTTC	CAWSITGAYYGYTF
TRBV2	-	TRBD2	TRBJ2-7	TGTGCCAGCAGTCCGAGACTAGCGGGGGGGCAATACGAGCAGTACTTC	CASSPRLAGGQYEQYF
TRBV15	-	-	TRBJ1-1	TGTGCCACCAGCCGTATGAACACTGAAGCTTTCTTT	CATSRMNTEAFF
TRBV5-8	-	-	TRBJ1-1	TGTGCCAGCAGCCCCGACACGGAGAACACTGAAGCTTTCTTT	CASSPDTENTEAFF
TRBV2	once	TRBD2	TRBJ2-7	TGTGCCAGCGACCCGGGACTAGCTCCTGGAGAGCAGTACTTC	CASDPGLAPGEQYF
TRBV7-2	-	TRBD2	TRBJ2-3	TGTGCCAGCAGCCGGAGCGGGGCCAGCGGTACGCAGTATTTT	CASSRSGASGTQYF
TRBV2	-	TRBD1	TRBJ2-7	TGTGCCAGCAGAAGGACAGGAGTCGGCGAGCAGTACTTC	CASRRTGVGEQYF
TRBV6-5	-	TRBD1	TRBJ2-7	TGTGCCAGCAGTTTGGACAGGGGGCAGCGCGAGCAGTACTTC	CASSLDRGQREQYF
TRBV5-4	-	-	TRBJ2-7	TGTGCCAGCAGCGCCCAGTACAGCTCCTACGAGCAGTACTTC	CASSAQYSSYEQYF
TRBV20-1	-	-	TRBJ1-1	TGCAGTGCTATACCGGGAACTGAAGCTTTCTTT	CSAIPGTEAFF
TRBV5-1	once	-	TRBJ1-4	TGCGCCAGCGCCCTGACAGCTGCAACTAATGAAAAACTGTTTTTT	CASALTAATNEKLFF
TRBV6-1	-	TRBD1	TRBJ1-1	TGTGCCAGCAGTTCCGACAGGGGGGGCACTGAAGCTTTCTTT	CASSSDRGGTEAFF
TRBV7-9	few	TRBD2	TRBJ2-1	TGTGCCAGCAGCTTAGGGCTAGCGGTCTTCAATGAGCAGTTCTTC	CASSLGLAVFNEQFF
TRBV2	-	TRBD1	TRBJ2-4	TGTGCCAGCAGTGGACAGGGGGCCAAAAACATTCAGTACTTC	CASSGQGAKNIQYF
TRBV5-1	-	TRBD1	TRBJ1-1	TGCGCCAGCAGCTTGTCCGGCGACAGGGCAACCTTGAACACTGAAGCTTTCTTT	CASSLSGDRATLNTEAFF
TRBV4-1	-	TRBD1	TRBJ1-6	TGCGCCAGCAGCCAGCTCTTAGGGACAGCCCGTTATAATTCACCCCTCCACTTT	CASSQLLGTARYNSPLHF
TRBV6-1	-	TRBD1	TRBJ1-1	TGTGCCAGCAGTGTGAGGGACAGGGGGATTGCTGAAGCTTTCTTT	CASSVRDRGIAEAFF
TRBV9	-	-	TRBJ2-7	TGTGCCAGCAGCGTAGCTGAGGGTCCCTACGAGCAGTACTTC	CASSVAEGPYEQYF
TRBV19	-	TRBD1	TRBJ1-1	TGTGCCAGTAGTCCCCGGGACAGGGCTGAAGCTTTCTTT	CASSPRDRAEAFF
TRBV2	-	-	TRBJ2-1	TGTGCCACCAGGGGGGCATCCTACAATGAGCAGTTCTTC	CATRGASYNEQFF
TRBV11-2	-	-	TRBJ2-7	TGTGCCAGCAGCCCAGGGATATTCCTCTCCTACGAGCAGTACTTC	CASSPGIFLSYEQYF
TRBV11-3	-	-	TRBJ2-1	TGTGCCAGCAGCTTAGGGGCCAGACCGGGGAATGAGCAGTTCTTC	CASSLGARPGNEQFF
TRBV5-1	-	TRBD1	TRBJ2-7	TGCGCCAGCACCCGAGGGACAGGGACGTCGTACGAGCAGTACTTC	CASTRGTGTSYEQYF